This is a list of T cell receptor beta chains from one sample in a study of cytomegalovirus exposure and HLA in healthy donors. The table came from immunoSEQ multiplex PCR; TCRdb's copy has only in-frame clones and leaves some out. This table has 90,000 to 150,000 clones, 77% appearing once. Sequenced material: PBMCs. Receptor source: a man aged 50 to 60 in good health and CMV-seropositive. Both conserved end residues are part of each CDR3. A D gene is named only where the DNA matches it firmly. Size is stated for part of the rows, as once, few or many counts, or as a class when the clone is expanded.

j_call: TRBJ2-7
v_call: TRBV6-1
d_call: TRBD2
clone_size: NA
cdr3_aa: CASSGGRGLAGGGEQYF
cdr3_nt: TGTGCCAGCAGTGGGGGCCGGGGACTAGCGGGAGGCGGAGAGCAGTACTTC

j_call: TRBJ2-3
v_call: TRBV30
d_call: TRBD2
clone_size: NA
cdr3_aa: CAWTLGLAGEWGTDTQYF
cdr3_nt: TGTGCCTGGACCCTCGGGCTAGCGGGAGAATGGGGCACAGATACGCAGTATTTT

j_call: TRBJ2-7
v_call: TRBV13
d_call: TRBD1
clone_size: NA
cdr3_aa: CASSLAGTGSHEQYF
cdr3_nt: TGTGCCAGCAGCCTAGCCGGGACAGGGTCCCACGAGCAGTACTTC

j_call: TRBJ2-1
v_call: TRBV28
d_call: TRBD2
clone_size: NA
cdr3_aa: CASSSSYPSGRVYNEQFF
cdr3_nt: TGTGCCAGCAGTTCTTCCTATCCTAGCGGGAGGGTCTACAATGAGCAGTTCTTC

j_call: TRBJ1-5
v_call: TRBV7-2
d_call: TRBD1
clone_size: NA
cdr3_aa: CASRLGGQTNQPQHF
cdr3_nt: TGTGCCAGCAGGTTAGGGGGCCAGACCAATCAGCCCCAGCATTTT

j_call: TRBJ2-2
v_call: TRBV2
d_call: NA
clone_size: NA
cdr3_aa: CASRATVTGELFF
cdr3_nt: TGTGCCAGCAGGGCGACAGTCACCGGGGAGCTGTTTTTT

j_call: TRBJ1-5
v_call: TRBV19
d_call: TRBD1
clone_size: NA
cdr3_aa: CASSTGTGGRNQPQHF
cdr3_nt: TGTGCCAGTAGCACCGGGACAGGGGGCCGCAATCAGCCCCAGCATTTT

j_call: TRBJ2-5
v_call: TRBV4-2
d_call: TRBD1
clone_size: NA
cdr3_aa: CASSPQGLGTGESQETQYF
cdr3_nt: TGTGCCAGCAGCCCTCAGGGTCTAGGGACAGGGGAGTCCCAAGAGACCCAGTACTTC

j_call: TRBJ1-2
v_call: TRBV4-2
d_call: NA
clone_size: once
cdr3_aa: CASSLSSTPLQGYTF
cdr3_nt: TGTGCCAGCAGCCTTAGTTCGACACCATTGCAGGGCTACACCTTC

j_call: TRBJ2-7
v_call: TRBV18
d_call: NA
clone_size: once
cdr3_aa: CASSQARFNYEQYF
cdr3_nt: TGTGCCAGCTCACAAGCCCGCTTTAACTACGAGCAGTACTTC

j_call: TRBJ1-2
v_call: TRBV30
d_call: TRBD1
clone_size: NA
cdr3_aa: CAWSVGGLYGYTF
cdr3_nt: TGTGCCTGGAGTGTAGGGGGCCTCTATGGCTACACCTTC

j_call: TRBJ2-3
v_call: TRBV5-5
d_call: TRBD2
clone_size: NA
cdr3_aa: CASSFRPGLAGVTDTQYF
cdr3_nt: TGTGCCAGCAGCTTCCGACCGGGACTAGCGGGGGTTACAGATACGCAGTATTTT

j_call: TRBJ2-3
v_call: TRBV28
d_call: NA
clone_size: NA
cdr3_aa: CASGRADTDTQYF
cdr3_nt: TGTGCCAGCGGGAGAGCCGACACAGATACGCAGTATTTT

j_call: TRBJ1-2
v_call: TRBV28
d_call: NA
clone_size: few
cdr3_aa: CASSLPSENSRGYTF
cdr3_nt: TGTGCCAGCAGTTTACCAAGCGAGAATAGTAGGGGCTACACCTTC

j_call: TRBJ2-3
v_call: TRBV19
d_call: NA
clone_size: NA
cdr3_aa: CASSAETGTDTQYF
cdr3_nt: TGTGCCAGTAGTGCAGAAACAGGGACAGATACGCAGTATTTT

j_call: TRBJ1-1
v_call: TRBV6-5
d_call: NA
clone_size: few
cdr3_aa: CASSYGGLRNTEAFF
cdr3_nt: TGTGCCAGCAGTTACGGAGGACTAAGGAATACTGAAGCTTTCTTT

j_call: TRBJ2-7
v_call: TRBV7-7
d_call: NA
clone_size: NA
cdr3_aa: CASSSKRAVSYEQYF
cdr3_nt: TGTGCCAGCAGCTCTAAGCGGGCCGTCTCCTACGAGCAGTACTTC

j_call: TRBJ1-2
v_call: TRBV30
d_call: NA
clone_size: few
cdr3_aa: CASRGEYGYTF
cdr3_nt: TGTGCCTCCCGGGGGGAGTATGGCTACACCTTC

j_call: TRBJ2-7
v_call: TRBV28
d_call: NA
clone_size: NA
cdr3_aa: CASSLTGLRYEQYF
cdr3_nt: TGTGCCAGCAGTTTGACAGGCCTACGCTACGAGCAGTACTTC

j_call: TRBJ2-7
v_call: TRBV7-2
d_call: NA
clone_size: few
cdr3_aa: CASSLAEGFYEQYF
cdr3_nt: TGTGCCAGCAGCTTAGCCGAGGGATTCTACGAGCAGTACTTC

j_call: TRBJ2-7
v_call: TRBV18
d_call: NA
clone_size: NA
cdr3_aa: CASSPQNYEQYF
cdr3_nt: TGTGCCAGCTCACCCCAAAACTACGAGCAGTACTTC

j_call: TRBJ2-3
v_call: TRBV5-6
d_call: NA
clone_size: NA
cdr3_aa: CASSPWPGRGQVTDTQYF
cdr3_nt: TGTGCCAGCAGTCCCTGGCCGGGGCGGGGGCAGGTTACAGATACGCAGTATTTT

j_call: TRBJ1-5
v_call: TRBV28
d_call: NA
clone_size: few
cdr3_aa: CASSKAGLNQPQHF
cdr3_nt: TGTGCCAGCAGTAAGGCAGGGTTGAATCAGCCCCAGCATTTT

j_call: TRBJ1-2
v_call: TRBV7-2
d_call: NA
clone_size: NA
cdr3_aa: CASSYGQPGNGYTF
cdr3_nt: TGTGCCAGCAGTTACGGACAGCCGGGGAATGGCTACACCTTC

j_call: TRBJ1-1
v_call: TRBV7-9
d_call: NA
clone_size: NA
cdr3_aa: CASSRPRTEGMNTEAFF
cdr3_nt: TGTGCCAGCAGCCGACCTCGGACGGAGGGAATGAACACTGAAGCTTTCTTT

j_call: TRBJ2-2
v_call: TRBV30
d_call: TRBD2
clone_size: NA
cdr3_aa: CAWRAGDWGTGELFF
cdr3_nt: TGTGCCTGGAGAGCGGGGGACTGGGGCACCGGGGAGCTGTTTTTT

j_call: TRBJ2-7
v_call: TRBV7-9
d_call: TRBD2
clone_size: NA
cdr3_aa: CASSLELAGTYEQYF
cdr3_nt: TGTGCCAGCAGCTTAGAACTAGCGGGCACCTACGAGCAGTACTTC

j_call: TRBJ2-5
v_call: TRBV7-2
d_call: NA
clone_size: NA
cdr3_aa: CASSLQTGQVTETQYF
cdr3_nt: TGTGCCAGCAGCTTGCAAACAGGGCAGGTAACAGAGACCCAGTACTTC

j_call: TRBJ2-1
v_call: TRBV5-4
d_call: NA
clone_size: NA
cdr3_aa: CASSLASSSYNEQFF
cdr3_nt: TGTGCCAGCAGCTTGGCCTCGAGCTCCTACAATGAGCAGTTCTTC

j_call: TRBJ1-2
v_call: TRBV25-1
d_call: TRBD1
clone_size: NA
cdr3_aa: CASSDQPGQGSGYTF
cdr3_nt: TGTGCCAGCAGTGACCAACCGGGACAGGGGTCTGGCTACACCTTC

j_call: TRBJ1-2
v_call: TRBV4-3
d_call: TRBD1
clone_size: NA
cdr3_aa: CASSQKRQGEYGYTF
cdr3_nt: TGCGCCAGCAGCCAAAAAAGACAGGGGGAATATGGCTACACCTTC

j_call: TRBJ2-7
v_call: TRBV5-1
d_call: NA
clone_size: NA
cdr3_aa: CASSFGRTPTYEQYF
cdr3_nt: TGCGCCAGCAGCTTTGGTAGGACACCCACCTACGAGCAGTACTTC

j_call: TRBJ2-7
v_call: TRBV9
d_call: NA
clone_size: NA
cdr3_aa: CASSVDISYEQYF
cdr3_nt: TGTGCCAGCAGCGTCGACATCTCCTACGAGCAGTACTTC

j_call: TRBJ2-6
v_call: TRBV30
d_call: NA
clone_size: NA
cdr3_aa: CAWSVREGANVLTF
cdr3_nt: TGTGCCTGGAGTGTGCGAGAGGGGGCCAACGTCCTGACTTTC

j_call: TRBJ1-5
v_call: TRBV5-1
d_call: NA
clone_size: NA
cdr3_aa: CASSLEPGVGQPQHF
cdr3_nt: TGCGCCAGCAGCTTGGAGCCAGGGGTTGGACAGCCCCAGCATTTT

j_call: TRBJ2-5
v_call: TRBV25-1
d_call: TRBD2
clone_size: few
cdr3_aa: CASSEGSGTGRETQYF
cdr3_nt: TGTGCCAGCAGTGAGGGTAGCGGGACGGGCCGGGAGACCCAGTACTTC

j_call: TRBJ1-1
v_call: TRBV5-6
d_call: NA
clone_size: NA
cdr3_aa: CASSSTMKSPTERF
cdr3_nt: TGTGCCAGCAGCTCCACCATGAAGTCTCCGACCGAGCGGTTT

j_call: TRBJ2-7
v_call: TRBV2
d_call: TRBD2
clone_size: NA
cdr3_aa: CASSFTSGRAYEQYF
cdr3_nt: TGTGCCAGCAGTTTTACTAGCGGGAGGGCCTACGAGCAGTACTTC

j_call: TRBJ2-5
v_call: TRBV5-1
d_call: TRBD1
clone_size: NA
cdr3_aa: CASSREGQKQETQYF
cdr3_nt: TGCGCCAGCAGCCGTGAGGGACAGAAACAAGAGACCCAGTACTTC

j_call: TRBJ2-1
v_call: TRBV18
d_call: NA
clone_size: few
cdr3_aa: CASSPPRSRSYNEQFF
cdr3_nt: TGTGCCAGCTCACCACCGCGAAGTCGCTCCTACAATGAGCAGTTCTTC

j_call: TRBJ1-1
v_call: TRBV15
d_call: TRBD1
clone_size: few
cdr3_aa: CATSRDRTGQATNTEAFF
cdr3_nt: TGTGCCACCAGCAGAGATCGGACAGGACAAGCCACGAACACTGAAGCTTTCTTT

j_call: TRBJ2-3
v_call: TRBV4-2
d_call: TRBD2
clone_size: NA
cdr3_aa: CASSQDSSSGRTTTDTQYF
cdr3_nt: TGTGCCAGCAGCCAAGACTCTTCGAGCGGGAGGACTACCACAGATACGCAGTATTTT

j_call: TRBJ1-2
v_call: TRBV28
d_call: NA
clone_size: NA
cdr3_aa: CASSGWYGYTF
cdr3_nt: TGTGCCAGCAGTGGCTGGTATGGCTACACCTTC

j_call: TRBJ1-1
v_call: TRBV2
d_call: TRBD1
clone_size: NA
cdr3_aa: CAIDRGRQGEAFF
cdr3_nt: TGTGCCATTGACAGGGGCCGCCAAGGGGAAGCTTTCTTT

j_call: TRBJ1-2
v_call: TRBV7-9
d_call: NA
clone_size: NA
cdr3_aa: CASSLETGLYGYTF
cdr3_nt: TGTGCCAGCAGCTTAGAGACAGGCCTCTATGGCTACACCTTC

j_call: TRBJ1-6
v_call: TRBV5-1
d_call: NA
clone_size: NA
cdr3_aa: CASSLQGLNNSPLHF
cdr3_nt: TGCGCCAGCAGCTTGCAGGGCCTCAATAATTCACCCCTCCACTTT